This T cell receptor (beta chain) comes out of a study of shared clonotypes between healthy human individuals. The wider study: Three plates each covered CD4 naive and memory; CD8 naive two, CD8 memory one.

Positively selected for CCR7, the CD45RO-negative cells used as naive CD8 cells excluded terminally differentiated effector memory CD45RA+ cells. Within Nashville, Tennessee resided all donors, each a Caucasian adult. Each replicate PCR on the sorted subsets used 200 to 250 ng DNA (around 30,000 T cell genomes). Here immunoSEQ multiplex PCR was the method, and the copy in TCRdb shows in-frame clones only, minus some. This sample carries about 800,000 clones, 96% of them seen once, and the ten largest clones take about 0.21%. The study's findings and limits: Researchers sampled blood only, noting tissue repertoires likely differ.

For this clone: Its target is unknown. Distinct nucleotide sequences in the sample also encode this CDR3.

Trimming pared 0 bases from V and 4 bases from J, leaving 4 bases between. The CDR3 contains 13 residues. Looked up from germline, CDR1 is MNHEY and CDR2 is SVGAGI. The sample consisted of naive CD8+ T cells sorted from blood. The receptor was isolated from a young man in good health. This chain uses TRBV6-5 with TRBJ2-1; no clear D. The DNA of the CDR3 is TGTGCCAGCAGTTACTCGGGTTACAATGAGCAGTTCTTC. This codes for CASSYSGYNEQFF.